This T cell receptor beta chain was sequenced during a study of cytomegalovirus exposure and HLA in healthy donors (dated 2017 in TCRdb). With regard to the full study: In an earlier analysis of roughly 590 of the donors, 276 Gb of sequence data and approximately 100 million unique TCR beta sequences from roughly 190 million T cells were reported. An early release that covered about 600 HLA-typed donors contained 250 to 350 gigabases of sequencing data and 85 million to 100 million unique TCR sequences. Of the roughly 400 genotyped donors, about 80% fell in the genetic ancestry cluster associated with self-reported Caucasian donors. The aim of the study was to test whether cataloging public T cell receptors could identify signatures of past pathogen exposure. The study profiled the T cell repertoires of about 720 subjects by immunosequencing and related them to cytomegalovirus serostatus. In addition to the first cohort of roughly 670 subjects, a separate validation cohort of approximately 130 different subjects was used. High-throughput TCR immunosequencing, statistical association of individual TCRs with disease status, and machine learning were combined to predict cytomegalovirus infection status. A later analysis re-analyzed previously published TCR beta repertoires from 550 to 700 donors and added high-resolution HLA genotyping to study TCR occurrence patterns. Rather than using new phenotypic data, the later analysis identified candidate immune exposures from TCR beta sequences and from how often those sequences occurred across donors. An earlier analysis of around 580 of the donors used high-throughput TCR beta sequencing to judge whether each TCR beta V gene segment behaved as functional or pseudogenic. Donor age, sex, ethnicity and CMV serostatus were compiled together with the repertoire data. In a later genetic analysis, genome-wide SNP genotypes for 398 of the 666 donors were used, and that subset was treated as a discovery cohort. All discovery cohort repertoires had been generated on a single sequencing platform. HLA typing covered class I and class II loci at four-digit resolution. The number of donors typed differed by locus, with roughly 629-640 for A, B, C, DRB1 and DQB1, over 500 for DQA1, 600 to 610 for DPA1, and about 450 for DPB1. Roughly five DR-DQ haplotypes were treated as single units for association and clustering because of strong linkage in the cohort. Among several hundred genotyped donors of the cohort, an average of approximately 200,000 unique TCR beta nucleotide sequences was sequenced per donor, of which about 19% were non-productive. Results the study describes overall, beyond this receptor: A later genetic analysis associated a missense DCLRE1C variant with V-gene and J-gene trimming of TCR beta chains, and an independent cohort replicated the association. Only TCR beta chains were sequenced in this cohort, and the absence of alpha or paired-chain data limited detectable features. Because HLA typing was missing for some donors at each locus, association tests included only the typed subset. The authors suggested that the approach could potentially be generalized to other disease states and immunological phenotypes. The study gave a list of 150 to 200 TCR beta chains associated with cytomegalovirus. In a later analysis, several top co-occurrence clusters were reported to appear linked to parvovirus B19, influenza, CMV and Epstein-Barr virus. In vitro tests confirmed that a few of the cytomegalovirus-associated TCR beta chains recognize cytomegalovirus antigens. A further reported finding was that TCR beta sequences accurately predicted the HLA-A and HLA-B alleles for most subjects in the first cohort. The presence/absence analyses assumed that sequencing depth was roughly uniform across donors, and that assumption may not be true. Broadly in line with IMGT annotations, most TCR beta V segments showed up in productive rearrangements about 87% or about 30% of the time in an earlier analysis of 450 to 600 of the donors. Most CMV-associated TCR beta chains appeared to be HLA-restricted in a later analysis, and the HLA associations seemed to be driven largely by CMV exposure. In a later analysis, TCR association rates were found to vary across HLA loci, with the most associated TCRs seen for DRB1 alleles and the fewest for HLA-C alleles. The 87-base-pair reads could not distinguish some IMGT-functional V segments, including TRBV6-2 and TRBV6-3, so those segments were excluded. In a later analysis, some 18,000 TCR beta sequences were associated with specific HLA alleles at a false discovery rate of 0.05. The classifier was reported to diagnose cytomegalovirus status with high specificity and sensitivity in both the original cohort and the validation cohort. The sequencing pipeline was judged likely to have produced a cluster of highly shared sequence variants as a technical artifact. According to a later genetic analysis, donors in an Asian-associated ancestry cluster had fewer N-insertions in productive TCRs than the approximately 650-donor mean. Linkage disequilibrium might explain the correlated functional status among segregating V segments, but an unknown experimental factor could not be ruled out. In a later analysis, HLA-associated TCR beta chains showed more clonal expansion and lower generation probabilities than non-associated chains that were equally common. Strong co-occurrence of HLA alleles, especially DR and DQ, made assigning TCR associations to individual alleles difficult. Most TCR sequences were observed very rarely across donors, whereas some public TCRs were present in many individuals. The only immune exposure information available for the cohort was CMV serostatus. Because counts were too low, about 15 rarely observed V segments, including chromosome 9 orphons, were left out of the earlier analysis of about 620 of the donors.

This clone occurred a few times. This receptor's antigen is unknown. Base-call qualities are not available, and no considerably larger clone is one nucleotide away. In total, 666 healthy bone marrow donors made up the cohort. At the time of sampling, every cohort member was nominally healthy, though immune exposures that went unrecorded were likely present. The donor tested CMV seropositive, placing the donor among the 290 or so seropositive members of the cohort. Each donor provided a peripheral blood sample, and peripheral blood mononuclear cells were used for TCR beta sequencing. Genomic DNA was extracted from the blood cell samples with the Qiagen DNeasy Blood Extraction Kit. Library preparation was by the immunoSEQ multiplex PCR assay. For the multiplex PCR, a mixture combining 60 forward primers for TCR Vbeta segments and 13 reverse primers for TCR Jbeta segments was used. The CDR3 region of rearranged TCR beta genes was amplified from genomic DNA by a multiplex PCR assay. On the Illumina HiSeq System, the amplified TCR beta libraries were sequenced as 87-base-pair reads. The authors' analysis ran thus. A later analysis counted approximately 84 million unique TCR beta chains across the 550 to 700 repertoires, and around 9.9 million of these chains were shared by at least two donors. Raw reads were error-corrected and collapsed into unique sequences with a nearest-neighbor algorithm that merged closely related sequences to remove PCR and sequencing errors. To assign V, D and J gene segments, CDR3 sequences were aligned to IMGT reference sequences. Each retained sequence needed at least a six-nucleotide match to both a V gene segment and a J gene segment. A rearrangement counted as productive if the CDR3 had no stop codons and remained in frame with V and J, and every other rearrangement counted as non-productive. CDR3 was defined according to IMGT convention as the region running from the second conserved V-encoded cysteine to the conserved J-encoded phenylalanine. The earlier analysis of about 620 of the donors excluded sequences that lacked an unambiguous match to a single V gene segment. In an earlier analysis of a few hundred of the donors, V segments were called functional above 56.7% productive rearrangements and were called segregating when the between-donor standard deviation exceeded 5%. A statistical classification framework was built to diagnose cytomegalovirus status from the catalog of TCR beta chain sequences. In a later analysis, TCR nucleotide sequences were compared against IMGT/GENE-DB human TR gene sequences so that V and J genes could be assigned. A later analysis assigned CDR3 sequences and most-parsimonious VDJ recombination scenarios with the TCRdist pipeline. In a later analysis, each TCR beta chain was defined by its CDR3 amino acid sequence together with its V-gene family, and reads without a unique V-gene family were excluded. In a later analysis, 550 to 650 highly shared, low-generation-probability nucleotide sequences were removed to address suspected cross-contamination and a sequencing artifact. For each public chain, a later analysis derived a clonal expansion index from normalized ranks of inferred template counts within each repertoire. In a later analysis, generation probabilities were computed with a VDJ recombination model fitted to out-of-frame rearrangements, and the resulting probabilities were checked against IGoR. A later analysis scored TCR-TCR, TCR-HLA and TCR-CMV co-occurrence with hypergeometric tests, applying a repertoire-size bias correction to TCR pairs. To estimate false discovery rates, a later analysis permuted the HLA or CMV assignments 20 times. A later analysis grouped co-occurring TCRs with DBSCAN, adding TCRdist sequence similarity when clustering within HLA-allele-positive subsets. Repertoires with fewer than 30,000 or more than 120,000 public chains, plus five repertoires with anomalous nucleotide sharing, were excluded from co-occurrence clustering. Imported from immuneACCESS, the table was reduced by TCRdb to in-frame sequences with V and J called. These copies leave out some clones; in studies compared against another copy, an unresolved V gene accounts for under half, and the cause of the remainder is not known. From that table come the V and J calls and clone size; the DNA was used to work out D and trimming. Present in this sample are 95,000 to 150,000 clones, around three fifths of which were seen just once. About 8.9% of the sample comes from the top ten.

The CDR3 runs 13 residues from the cysteine to the phenylalanine. CDR3 DNA only is kept here, 39 bases in frame from base 1. Trimming removed 8 bases from V and 9 bases from J, leaving 19 bases between the germline ends. CDR1 and CDR2 are read off the germline V gene as SNHLY and FYNNEI. The sample consisted of PBMCs. The origin of this receptor is a woman between 35 and 50 years old in good health and CMV-seropositive. The chain joins TRBV2 to TRBJ1-1; TRBD1 is perhaps the D gene, given 5 matching bases. The sequenced DNA: TGTGCCAGCGAGTACTCAGGGTCGGCAAAAGCTTTCTTT. Its translation is CASEYSGSAKAFF.